A single sample gave rise to the 20 T cell receptor beta chains below, sequenced in a study of T cell responses to AZD1222 COVID-19 vaccine. Sequencing was performed with immunoSEQ multiplex PCR; in TCRdb, only in-frame clones are kept and a portion is missing. The sample contains about 130,000 clones, about 90% of which appear only once. Sequenced material: peripheral blood, taken on day 0 of AZD1222 vaccination. The receptors were gathered from an adult in good health.

The chain recombines TRBV5-1 with TRBJ2-3; D is tentatively TRBD1 or TRBD2 (6 bases each). This CDR3 has 16 residues. Germline CDR1 SGHRS, CDR2 YFSETQ. V gave up 2 bases and J gave up 0 bases, with 13 bases separating them. The CDR3 nucleotides read TGCGCCAGCAGCTTCGGGGGCGGAACTAGCACAGATACGCAGTATTTT. Translating gives CASSFGGGTSTDTQYF.

The CDR3 sequence is CASSPAVATNEKLFF. The CDR3 region has the DNA TGCGCCAGCAGTCCCGCGGTAGCAACTAATGAAAAACTGTTTTTT. This rearrangement joins TRBV10-2 to TRBJ1-4; D remains unclear. Germline CDR1 and CDR2: WSHSY and SAAADI. The CDR3 length is 15 residues. Trimming removed 5 bases at V and 0 bases at J, with 10 bases between.

The chain links TRBV28 to TRBJ1-3; D unresolved. The length of the CDR3 is 15 residues. Trimming removed 8 bases from V and 2 bases from J, with 16 bases in between. Looked up from germline, CDR1 is MDHEN and CDR2 is SYDVKM. CDR3 nucleotide sequence: TGTGCCAGCGAGAGGTCGCGGAAGGCTGGAAACACCATATATTTT. Residues: CASERSRKAGNTIYF.

The V and J genes are TRBV7-6 and TRBJ2-1; 7 nucleotides line up with TRBD2. Germline trimming cut 5 bases from V and 7 bases from J; bases unmatched to any gene: 8. Germline loops: CDR1 SGHVS, CDR2 FNYEAQ. This CDR3 is built from 14 residues. The CDR3 reads CASSEGTGGNEQFF. The CDR3 coding sequence is TGTGCCAGCAGCGAGGGGACGGGAGGAAATGAGCAGTTCTTC.

There are a few counts of this clone. The chain joins TRBV10-1 to TRBJ2-2; D remains unclear. V lost 8 bases, J lost 4 bases, and 5 bases lay in between. The CDR3 totals 11 residues. Germline V gene data show CDR1 as WNHNN and CDR2 as SYGVQD (reference sequence). CDR3: CASGATGELFF. CDR3 sequence (DNA): TGCGCCAGCGGCGCCACCGGGGAGCTGTTTTTT.

V is TRBV9 and J is TRBJ2-1, with 13 positions matching TRBD2. Germline trimming cut 5 bases from V and 4 bases from J; bases unmatched to any gene: 3. This CDR3 is built from 15 residues. Germline V CDR1 and CDR2: SGDLS, YYNGEE. The CDR3 nucleotides are TGTGCCAGCAGTACTAGCGGGAGGGAGTACAATGAGCAGTTCTTC. This sequence encodes CASSTSGREYNEQFF.

The V gene is TRBV19, the J gene TRBJ1-5, with D unclear. The CDR3 spans 12 residues. Germline CDR1 is LNHDA and CDR2 is SQIVND (reference sequence). V was shortened by 5 bases and J by 5 bases, with 7 bases between the two germline ends. CDR3: CASSERYQPQHF. Written as DNA, the CDR3 is TGTGCCAGTAGTGAGAGATATCAGCCCCAGCATTTT.

The genes are TRBV21-1 and TRBJ1-1. TRBV21-1 is assigned pseudogene status. The CDR3 runs 12 residues. Written as DNA, the CDR3 is TGTGCCAGCAGCCCACCTTGCACTGAAGCTTTCTTT. This codes for CASSPPCTEAFF.

The J gene is TRBJ1-1, the V gene TRBV6-5; D perhaps matches TRBD1 (6 bases). CDR3 length: 15 residues. The V and J ends lost 6 bases and 3 bases respectively, with 17 bases between them. Germline V CDR1 and CDR2: MNHEY, SVGAGI. DNA of the CDR3: TGTGCCAGCAGCAGGGGCAGGGGAACGGACACTGAAGCTTTCTTT. It specifies CASSRGRGTDTEAFF.

This clone has just one count. The CDR3 DNA sequence: TGTGCCAGCAGCGCCCAGGGGGGGGAGACCCAGTACTTC. This gives the protein CASSAQGGETQYF. This rearrangement joins TRBV7-3 to TRBJ2-5; D assignment may be TRBD1 or TRBD2 (7 bases each). V was cut by 5 bases and J by 5 bases, with 12 bases left in between. CDR3 length: 13 amino acids. CDR1 is SGHTA, CDR2 FQGTGA, per germline.

The rearrangement joins TRBV7-8 to TRBJ1-5, with D possibly being TRBD1 (5 bases). The CDR3 sequence is 16 residues long. Trimming left V 1 base short and J 3 bases short, with 13 bases between. Germline CDR1 and CDR2: SGHVS and FQNEAQ. DNA of the CDR3: TGTGCCAGCAGCTTAGTGACCTCAGGGATCAATCAGCCCCAGCATTTT. Translated, it gives CASSLVTSGINQPQHF.

The V gene is TRBV7-9, the J gene TRBJ1-6; D gene ambiguous. There are 13 residues in the CDR3. CDR1 is SEHNR, CDR2 FQNEAQ, per germline (reference sequence). The ends were cut back, 2 bases at V and 11 bases at J, with 10 bases in the middle. The CDR3 spells CASSLSGEAPLHF. The CDR3 nucleotides are TGTGCCAGCAGCTTATCGGGTGAAGCACCCCTCCACTTT.

This clone was detected only once. The chain links TRBV7-8 to TRBJ2-7, with D possibly being TRBD1 or TRBD2 (6 bases each). Germline CDR1 and CDR2: SGHVS and FQNEAQ. The CDR3 is 16 residues long. With 2 bases removed from V and 2 bases from J, the gap between germline ends came to 16 bases. The CDR3 bases are TGTGCCAGCAGCTTAAGGGGGGCAGGCTCGACCTACGAGCAGTACTTC. Translation: CASSLRGAGSTYEQYF.

J is TRBJ1-5 and V is TRBV5-6; D may be TRBD1 (5 bases). The germline CDR1 and CDR2 sequences are SGHDT and YYEEEE. V was shortened by 0 bases and J by 1 base, with 8 bases between the two germline ends. The CDR3 spans 15 residues. The CDR3 DNA sequence: TGTGCCAGCAGCTTGGAGCGACAGAGCAATCAGCCCCAGCATTTT. Translating gives CASSLERQSNQPQHF.

The genes are TRBV5-1 and TRBJ2-3; D might be TRBD1 (5 bases). Trimming left V 4 bases short and J 2 bases short, with 14 bases between. Germline V CDR1 and CDR2: SGHRS, YFSETQ. The CDR3 sequence is 15 residues long. As DNA, the CDR3 is TGCGCCAGCAGCCGCGCAGGGCAGGACACAGATACGCAGTATTTT. Protein: CASSRAGQDTDTQYF.

The chain joins TRBV4-3 to TRBJ1-2; D is uncertain. Looked up from germline, CDR1 is LGHNA and CDR2 is YSLEER. V lost 0 bases and J lost 1, with 12 bases in between. The CDR3 covers 16 residues. The CDR3 nucleotides are TGCGCCAGCAGCCAAGATCTAAGGCCGCGTAACTATGGCTACACCTTC. This codes for CASSQDLRPRNYGYTF.

This rearrangement joins TRBV29-1 to TRBJ1-1, with no clear D. Trimming took off 5 bases at V and 5 bases at J, with 9 bases between the two ends. The germline gives CDR1 SQVTM, CDR2 ANQGSEA. The CDR3 runs 11 residues. CDR3 bases: TGCAGCGTTTCCCCCCGGACTGAAGCTTTCTTT. This gives the protein CSVSPRTEAFF.

This chain links TRBV6-6 with TRBJ2-5; D gene uncertain. The CDR3 has 12 amino acids. V was clipped by 0 bases and J by 13 bases, with 12 bases between them. CDR1 is MNHNY and CDR2 is SVGAGI in the germline V gene (reference sequence). CDR3 in DNA: TGTGCCAGCAGTTACTCGACCGAACAAGGGTACTTC. Protein: CASSYSTEQGYF.

This clone was counted once. V and J are TRBV10-2 and TRBJ2-7; D possibly corresponds to TRBD2 (5 bases). CDR3 length equals 11 residues. The germline V gene has CDR1 WSHSY and CDR2 SAAADI. Trimming shortened V by 10 bases and J by 5 bases, and 12 bases separated the two germline ends. The CDR3 sequence: CATAIANEQYF. The CDR3 DNA reads TGCGCCACGGCTATAGCGAACGAGCAGTACTTC.

This clone was detected once. The chain has TRBV5-4 and TRBJ2-7, with 8 bases matching TRBD2. CDR1 is SGHNT and CDR2 is YYREEE in the germline V gene (reference sequence). CDR3 length equals 16 residues. V was pared by 2 bases and J by 1 base, with 8 bases of the junction left unmatched. CDR3 DNA sequence: TGTGCCAGCAGCTTTGATCTCGGACTAGCTTCCTACGAGCAGTACTTC. Amino acids: CASSFDLGLASYEQYF. Together with reference TRBV5-4 and TRBJ2-7, the CDR3 gives the full variable domain: ETGVTQSPTHLIKTRGQQVTLRCSSQSGHNTVSWYQQALGQGPQFIFQYYREEENGRGNFPPRFSGLQFPNYSSELNVNALELDDSALYLCASSFDLGLASYEQYFGPGTRLTVT.